The 27 T cell receptor beta chains listed next were all sequenced from one sample in a study of OX40 agonist ivuxolimab in advanced cancers. The method was the immunoSEQ multiplex PCR assay. Entries here come from immuneACCESS through TCRdb and include only in-frame sequences with V and J called. Some clones fail to appear in such tables; in the studies checked, an unresolved V gene covers under half of the shortfall, and the cause of the remainder is unknown. The sample profile shows 20,000 to 25,000 clones; over 65% of them were found once. 45% to 55% of the sample goes to the ten largest clones. Sequenced here: CD4+ or CD8+ T cells sorted from blood, sampled in a trial of the OX40 agonist ivuxolimab. The receptors shown here come from an adult with an advanced solid tumor such as melanoma, head and neck, liver or kidney cancer.

The CDR3 here is CASGDSRSYEQYF. CDR3 sequence (DNA): TGTGCCTCCGGGGACAGCCGATCCTACGAGCAGTACTTC. This chain connects TRBV15 to TRBJ2-7, with 7 bases fitting TRBD1. The germline gives CDR1 LNHNV, CDR2 YYDKDF (reference sequence). There are 13 residues in the CDR3. V was pared by 11 bases and J by 1 base, with 8 bases of the junction left unmatched.

The genes are TRBV4-1 and TRBJ2-1; D unclear. From germline, CDR1 is MGHRA and CDR2 YSYEKL. This CDR3 has 13 amino acids. V lost 1 base and J 10 bases, leaving 11 bases between the germline ends. CDR3 in DNA: TGCGCCAGCAGCCAAGCCGCTTTTGGGGAGCAGTTCTTC. This codes for CASSQAAFGEQFF.

The chain carries TRBV19 and TRBJ1-1; TRBD1 agrees at 9 bases. V lost 5 bases, J lost 0 bases, and 7 bases stayed unmatched. CDR1 is LNHDA and CDR2 is SQIVND in the germline V gene (reference sequence). This CDR3 contains 16 residues. The CDR3 DNA sequence: TGTGCCAGTAGTCCGGGACAGGGAATGATGAACACTGAAGCTTTCTTT. Translated: CASSPGQGMMNTEAFF.

The CDR3 sequence: CASSVDLGGQRANYGYTF. CDR3 nucleotide sequence: TGTGCCAGCAGCGTAGATTTGGGGGGACAGAGAGCTAACTATGGCTACACCTTC. The chain uses TRBV9 and TRBJ1-2; TRBD1 aligns across 7 bases. The CDR3 sequence is 18 residues long. The V and J ends lost 0 bases and 0 bases, in that order; junction bases with no gene match: 11. Germline lookup yields CDR1 SGDLS and CDR2 YYNGEE.

In this sample, this clone turned up once. The chain employs TRBV11-2 and TRBJ1-3; possibly TRBD1 for D (6 bases). The ends were cut back, 3 bases at V and 2 bases at J, with 8 bases in the middle. This CDR3 spans 14 amino acids. Germline CDR1 reads SGHAT; CDR2 reads FQNNGV. Written as DNA, the CDR3 is TGTGCCAGCAGCTTGGCAGGGGCTGGAAACACCATATATTTT. Protein product: CASSLAGAGNTIYF.

The chain carries TRBV4-1 and TRBJ2-2, with no clear D. CDR1 is MGHRA and CDR2 is YSYEKL in the germline V gene. Trimming stripped 3 bases from V and 6 bases from J, with 8 bases between. This CDR3 contains 13 residues. The CDR3 nucleotides read TGCGCCAGCAGCCATACGGAGTCCGGGGAGCTGTTTTTT. Encoded protein: CASSHTESGELFF.

This clone was seen just once. The chain joins TRBV28 to TRBJ2-7, with a possible D match to TRBD1 (6 bases). CDR3 length equals 13 residues. The V end lost 6 bases, the J end lost 3 bases, and 12 bases lay between the germline ends. Germline V lookup: CDR1 MDHEN, CDR2 SYDVKM. CDR3 DNA sequence: TGTGCCAGCAGCCTAGAACAGGGCTACGAGCAGTACTTC. Translating gives CASSLEQGYEQYF.

J is TRBJ2-7 and V is TRBV20-1; the D is unclear. Germline V gene sequence: CDR1 DFQATT, CDR2 SNEGSKA (reference sequence). Trimming pared 3 bases from V and 6 bases from J, leaving 9 bases between. The CDR3 extends over 11 amino acids. The CDR3 protein is CSASVPGEQYF. CDR3 coding DNA: TGCAGTGCTAGTGTTCCGGGCGAGCAGTACTTC.

The chain uses TRBV4-1 and TRBJ1-1; D unresolved. V lost 6 bases to trimming and J lost 0 bases, with 17 bases between them. There are 16 residues in the CDR3. Germline-derived CDR1 and CDR2 are MGHRA and YSYEKL. CDR3 residues: CASRPGVALMNTEAFF. The CDR3 bases are TGCGCCAGCAGACCTGGAGTAGCACTGATGAACACTGAAGCTTTCTTT.

The rearrangement links TRBV30 to TRBJ2-2; 15 bases agree with TRBD2. Losses at the gene ends were 5 bases for V and 2 bases for J; bases not matched to a gene: 6. The V gene's germline CDR1 is GTSNPN and CDR2 SVGIG (reference sequence). This CDR3 is 17 amino acids long. The CDR3 region has the DNA TGTGCCTGGGGTGGGACTAGCGGGGGGATAAACACCGGGGAGCTGTTTTTT. This sequence encodes CAWGGTSGGINTGELFF.

The J gene is TRBJ2-1, the V gene TRBV10-3; 10 bases align to TRBD2. Losses at the gene ends were 3 bases for V and 5 bases for J; bases not matched to a gene: 4. This CDR3 has 15 residues. In germline, CDR1 is ENHRY, CDR2 SYGVKD. CDR3 sequence (DNA): TGTGCCATCAGTGATGAGCGGGGGGGACACAATGAGCAGTTCTTC. It specifies CAISDERGGHNEQFF.

This clone was seen only a few times. The gene calls are TRBV7-2 and TRBJ2-1, with D possibly matching TRBD2 (5 bases). This CDR3 has 16 amino acids. Deletions cut 1 base from V and 3 bases from J, with 13 bases between. The germline V gene encodes CDR1 SGHTA and CDR2 FQGNSA. The CDR3, as DNA: TGTGCCAGCAGCTTAGGGGGTGGGAGCGACTACAATGAGCAGTTCTTC. Its protein is CASSLGGGSDYNEQFF.

The CDR3 here is CATRPKGTSSYEQYF. Here the CDR3 DNA reads TGTGCCACTAGGCCTAAGGGTACGAGCTCCTACGAGCAGTACTTC. The chain couples TRBV19 to TRBJ2-7, with D uncertain. The germline CDR1 and CDR2 sequences are LNHDA and SQIVND (reference sequence). The V end was cut by 10 bases, the J end by 0 bases, with 19 bases between. The CDR3 has 15 residues.

The chain carries TRBV7-2 and TRBJ2-5, with D maybe TRBD2 (5 bases). Per the germline V gene, CDR1 is SGHTA and CDR2 is FQGNSA. The CDR3 spans 11 residues. V was cut by 5 bases and J by 10 bases, with 11 bases left in between. CDR3 coding DNA: TGTGCCAGCAGCCCCCCTGGGAGCCAGTACTTC. It codes for CASSPPGSQYF.

The chain combines TRBV15 with TRBJ2-1, with D possibly matching TRBD1 (5 bases). CDR3 length equals 17 residues. The germline gives CDR1 LNHNV, CDR2 YYDKDF (reference sequence). V lost 4 bases, J lost 0 bases, and 16 bases lay in between. Here the CDR3 DNA reads TGTGCCACCAGCACATACACGCGACAGAGCTCCTACAATGAGCAGTTCTTC. It specifies CATSTYTRQSSYNEQFF. Full variable domain (rest looked up from reference TRBV15 and TRBJ2-1): DAMVIQNPRYQVTQFGKPVTLSCSQTLNHNVMYWYQQKSSQAPKLLFHYYDKDFNNEADTPDNFQSRRPNTSFCFLDIRSPGLGDTAMYLCATSTYTRQSSYNEQFFGPGTRLTVL.

This chain links TRBV4-3 with TRBJ2-1, with a possible D match to TRBD1 (6 bases). Germline assignment: CDR1 LGHNA and CDR2 YSLEER. Trimming stripped 3 bases from V and 8 bases from J, with 11 bases between. The CDR3 contains 13 residues. Here the CDR3 reads CASSQVRGDEQFF. In DNA, the CDR3 is TGCGCCAGCAGCCAGGTCAGGGGAGATGAGCAGTTCTTC.

The gene calls are TRBV2 and TRBJ1-5; possible D gene TRBD1, 5 bases. Germline V CDR1 and CDR2: SNHLY, FYNNEI. V lost 5 bases, J lost 2 bases, and 16 bases lay in between. The CDR3 covers 16 residues. CDR3 protein: CASSFSSRGGNQPQHF. For the CDR3, the DNA is TGTGCCAGCAGTTTCAGCTCAAGGGGAGGCAATCAGCCCCAGCATTTT. The variable domain in full, with the rest retrieved from reference TRBV2 and TRBJ1-5, is EPEVTQTPSHQVTQMGQEVILRCVPISNHLYFYWYRQILGQKVEFLVSFYNNEISEKSEIFDDQFSVERPDGSNFTLKIRSTKLEDSAMYFCASSFSSRGGNQPQHFGDGTRLSIL.

This chain uses TRBV15 with TRBJ1-1, with a weak D call TRBD1 (6 bases). The length of the CDR3 is 17 residues. Germline loops: CDR1 LNHNV, CDR2 YYDKDF (reference sequence). Deletions cut 5 bases from V and 6 bases from J, with 25 bases between. This CDR3 reads CATSLPGGGGNLAEAFF. The CDR3 DNA follows: TGTGCCACCAGCCTTCCTGGGGGCGGGGGAAACCTCGCTGAAGCTTTCTTT.

The chain has TRBV7-9 and TRBJ2-7; possibly TRBD1 for D (6 bases). CDR1 and CDR2 from the germline V gene are SEHNR and FQNEAQ (reference sequence). Deletions cut 3 bases from V and 0 bases from J, with 9 bases between. The length of the CDR3 is 14 residues. CDR3 coding DNA: TGTGCCAGCAGCTTTAGGGACATCTCCTACGAGCAGTACTTC. This gives the protein CASSFRDISYEQYF.

The rearrangement uses TRBV30 and TRBJ2-2; 7 nucleotides line up with TRBD1. The V gene's germline CDR1 is GTSNPN and CDR2 SVGIG (reference sequence). This CDR3 has 14 amino acids. The V and J ends lost 3 bases and 3 bases, in that order; junction bases with no gene match: 4. The CDR3 DNA reads TGTGCCTGGAGCGAAGGGACAGACACCGGGGAGCTGTTTTTT. Its translation is CAWSEGTDTGELFF.

This chain joins TRBV6-4 and TRBJ1-1; 7 bases map to TRBD1. The ends lost 3 bases at V and 4 bases at J; junction bases unmatched: 5. Germline values: CDR1 MRHNA, CDR2 SNTAGT. CDR3 size: 14 residues. DNA for the CDR3: TGTGCCAGCAGTGAGTTAGCAGGGGGCACTGAAGCTTTCTTT. Translated: CASSELAGGTEAFF.

The gene calls are TRBV27 and TRBJ1-5; tentative D call: TRBD1 (6 bases). Germline V lookup: CDR1 MNHEY, CDR2 SMNVEV (reference sequence). The CDR3 sequence is 15 residues long. The V end was cut by 6 bases, the J end by 4 bases, with 16 bases between. The CDR3 loop is CASRGGQTINQPQHF. The CDR3 nucleotides read TGTGCCAGCAGGGGTGGACAGACGATTAATCAGCCCCAGCATTTT.

The CDR3 DNA reads as TGTGCCAGCTCACCTGTGGGCGGGGACGAGCAGTACTTC. Amino acid sequence: CASSPVGGDEQYF. The rearrangement joins TRBV18 to TRBJ2-7; D may be TRBD2 (6 bases). CDR3 length: 13 amino acids. V lost 3 bases and J lost 5, with 11 bases in between. The germline gives CDR1 KGHSH, CDR2 LQKENI.

This chain connects TRBV6-5 to TRBJ2-3; the D is unclear. Per the germline V gene, CDR1 is MNHEY and CDR2 is SVGAGI. Trimming stripped 4 bases from V and 0 bases from J, with 11 bases between. CDR3 length: 15 amino acids. The CDR3 loop reads CASSWAQTSTDTQYF. The CDR3, as DNA: TGTGCCAGCAGTTGGGCTCAGACTAGCACAGATACGCAGTATTTT.

V is TRBV28 and J is TRBJ2-3; D gene unclear. Trimming pared 2 bases from V and 4 bases from J, leaving 4 bases between. The CDR3 extends over 12 amino acids. Germline V CDR1 and CDR2: MDHEN, SYDVKM. The CDR3 nucleotides are TGTGCCAGCAGTTTAGAAGCAGATACGCAGTATTTT. Protein: CASSLEADTQYF.

The V and J genes are TRBV11-2 and TRBJ2-2; 8 bases match TRBD1. CDR3 length equals 15 residues. Germline assignment: CDR1 SGHAT and CDR2 FQNNGV. The junction had 4 bases not matched to a gene; V was cut back by 1 base and J by 6 bases. CDR3 nucleotide sequence: TGTGCCAGCAGCTTAGGGACAGGGAAGGCCGGGGAGCTGTTTTTT. This translates into CASSLGTGKAGELFF.

The chain is built from TRBV27 and TRBJ2-5; the D is unclear. CDR1 is MNHEY, CDR2 SMNVEV, per germline (reference sequence). V gave up 0 bases and J gave up 5 bases, with 13 bases separating them. CDR3 length: 15 residues. The CDR3 is CASSLSSGSTETQYF. The CDR3 coding sequence is TGTGCCAGCAGTTTATCGTCGGGTTCGACGGAGACCCAGTACTTC.